The 32 T cell receptor beta chains below all came from one sample that was sequenced in a study of CD8 T cells in Susac syndrome. With random hexamers, roughly 0.45 to 1 ug RNA was reverse transcribed. Each CDR3 protein gets one entry after TCRdb re-called the immunoSEQ multiplex PCR reads with MiXCR. Of about 170,000 distinct CDR3 sequences in the sample, 90% to 96% were seen once. The sequenced sample was CD4+ T cells from PBMCs. These receptors were taken from a human donor with Susac syndrome.

The V and J genes are TRBV7-3 and TRBJ2-1; TRBD2 matches at 12 bases. The CDR3 extends over 16 amino acids. V shed 5 bases, J shed 7 bases, and the junction held 9 bases outside the gene matches. Looked up from germline, CDR1 is SGHTA and CDR2 is FQGTGA. The CDR3 sequence: CASSETLAGGRNEQFF. The CDR3 coding sequence is TGTGCCAGCAGCGAAACTCTAGCGGGAGGGAGGAATGAGCAGTTCTTC. Drawing the rest from reference TRBV7-3 and TRBJ2-1, the complete variable domain is GAGVSQTPSNKVTEKGKYVELRCDPISGHTALYWYRQSLGQGPEFLIYFQGTGAADDSGLPNDRFFAVRPEGSVSTLKIQRTERGDSAVYLCASSETLAGGRNEQFFGPGTRLTVL.

This CDR3 is CASSRDREGSYTF. The CDR3 nucleotides read TGTGCCAGCAGCCGAGACAGGGAGGGAAGCTACACCTTC. The rearrangement links TRBV11-1 to TRBJ1-2; 7 positions match TRBD1. The CDR3 extends over 13 amino acids. Trimming at V came to 5 bases and at J to 9 bases, leaving 9 bases not matched to a gene. Germline CDR1 reads SGHAT; CDR2 reads FQDESV (reference sequence).

The V and J genes are TRBV12-3 or TRBV12-4 and TRBJ2-3, with 8 bases that match TRBD2. This CDR3 is built from 14 residues. V gave up 10 bases and J gave up 0 bases; unmatched junction bases: 6. The CDR3 protein is CAITREASTDTQYF. The CDR3 region has the DNA TGTGCCATTACGCGGGAGGCTAGCACAGATACGCAGTATTTT.

The CDR3 DNA follows: TGTGCCATCAGACCGCCCTCTGGAAACACCATATATTTT. Translation: CAIRPPSGNTIYF. The J gene is TRBJ1-3, the V gene TRBV10-3; D gene unclear. Germline CDR1 is ENHRY and CDR2 is SYGVKD. The CDR3 sequence is 13 residues long. Trimming removed 6 bases from V and 0 bases from J, with 6 bases in between.

The rearrangement uses TRBV28 and TRBJ2-1; 8 bases are shared with TRBD1. The CDR3 consists of 13 residues. CDR1 is MDHEN, CDR2 SYDVKM, per germline. The junction had 3 bases not matched to a gene; V was cut back by 10 bases and J by 1 base. CDR3 sequence reads: CATGGGSYNEQFF. The CDR3 DNA reads TGTGCCACAGGGGGCGGTTCCTACAATGAGCAGTTCTTC. Full variable domain (missing parts from reference TRBV28 and TRBJ2-1): DVKVTQSSRYLVKRTGEKVFLECVQDMDHENMFWYRQDPGLGLRLIYFSYDVKMKEKGDIPEGYSVSREKKERFSLILESASTNQTSMYLCATGGGSYNEQFFGPGTRLTVL.

The chain uses TRBV3-1 and TRBJ2-3; D ambiguous. The CDR3 is 15 residues long. Deletions cut 3 bases from V and 6 bases from J, with 16 bases between. Germline values: CDR1 LGHDT, CDR2 YNNKEL (reference sequence). As DNA, the CDR3 is TGTGCCAGCAGCCAGACCCCAACGGCCGCGGATACGCAGTATTTT. Its translation: CASSQTPTAADTQYF.

CDR3 sequence (DNA): TGTGCCAGCAGCCCCGGACACTTAGGGATGACGGTTGGGGCCAACGTCCTGACTTTC. The encoded protein is CASSPGHLGMTVGANVLTF. This rearrangement joins TRBV5-4 to TRBJ2-6; D possibly corresponds to TRBD1 (5 bases). The CDR3 is 19 residues long. Between the trimmed V and J ends, which lost 4 bases and 3 bases, there was a span of 23 bases. Germline CDR1 and CDR2: SGHNT and YYREEE (reference sequence).

The V gene is TRBV30, the J gene TRBJ2-1; 11 bases fit TRBD2. The CDR3 has 15 amino acids. Germline V lookup: CDR1 GTSNPN, CDR2 SVGIG (reference sequence). Losses at the gene ends were 0 bases for V and 7 bases for J; bases not matched to a gene: 5. The CDR3 DNA reads TGTGCCTGGAGTGTGGGGCTAGCGGGAGGAAATGAGCAGTTCTTC. Amino acid sequence: CAWSVGLAGGNEQFF.

The chain joins TRBV7-9 to TRBJ1-5; tentative D call: TRBD1 (6 bases). V was clipped by 5 bases and J by 6 bases, with 11 bases between them. Germline CDR1 reads SEHNR; CDR2 reads FQNEAQ (reference sequence). The length of the CDR3 is 13 residues. The CDR3 reads CASSVEGVQPQHF. The CDR3 DNA is TGTGCCAGCAGCGTGGAGGGGGTTCAGCCCCAGCATTTT.

The V call is TRBV9, the J call TRBJ2-7; D is unresolved. V was pared by 3 bases and J by 0 bases, with 7 bases between. CDR3 length: 13 residues. Germline CDR1 reads SGDLS; CDR2 reads YYNGEE. CDR3 sequence reads: CASSADRSYEQYF. As DNA, the CDR3 is TGTGCCAGCAGCGCCGACCGCTCCTACGAGCAGTACTTC.

V usage is TRBV7-8 and J usage is TRBJ2-5; D gene uncertain. With 4 bases removed from V and 1 base from J, the gap between germline ends came to 7 bases. Germline V CDR1 and CDR2: SGHVS, FQNEAQ. The CDR3 spans 13 residues. CDR3 DNA: TGTGCCAGCAGCTGGCGGACCCAAGAGACCCAGTACTTC. Its protein is CASSWRTQETQYF.

V gene TRBV9 combines with J gene TRBJ2-5, with 8 bases matching TRBD2. The germline CDR1 and CDR2 sequences are SGDLS and YYNGEE. Trimming at V came to 3 bases and at J to 5 bases, leaving 9 bases not matched to a gene. The CDR3 totals 15 residues. CDR3 sequence reads: CASSDLGLGVETQYF. In nucleotides, the CDR3 is TGTGCCAGCAGCGACCTGGGACTAGGTGTCGAGACCCAGTACTTC.

J is TRBJ2-7 and V is TRBV4-3; D ambiguous. Per germline, CDR1 LGHNA and CDR2 YSLEER. This CDR3 is 13 amino acids long. V lost 1 base, J lost 1 base, and 5 bases lay in between. Here the CDR3 reads CASSQVDSYEQYV. The CDR3 DNA sequence: TGCGCCAGCAGCCAAGTGGATTCCTACGAGCAGTACGTC.

This clonotype was picked up a small number of times. The chain couples TRBV28 to TRBJ1-5; D gene ambiguous. The length of the CDR3 is 14 residues. Germline V gives CDR1 MDHEN, CDR2 SYDVKM. V lost 3 bases and J lost 2, with 8 bases in between. In DNA, the CDR3 is TGTGCCAGCAGTTTGCTCGGCGGCAATCAGCCCCAGCATTTT. Its protein product is CASSLLGGNQPQHF.

The chain has TRBV20-1 and TRBJ1-1; maybe TRBD1 (6 bases). The V gene's germline CDR1 is DFQATT and CDR2 SNEGSKA (reference sequence). V gave up 6 bases and J gave up 2 bases, with 19 bases separating them. The CDR3 spans 15 residues. CDR3 region: CSALDPPGQNTEAFF. CDR3 coding DNA: TGCAGTGCCCTTGACCCCCCGGGACAAAACACTGAAGCTTTCTTT.

J is TRBJ2-6 and V is TRBV7-9, with no clear D. CDR1 SEHNR and CDR2 FQNEAQ come from the germline V gene (reference sequence). This CDR3 contains 13 residues. Trimming removed 6 bases from V and 4 bases from J, with 7 bases in between. In nucleotides, the CDR3 is TGTGCCAGCAGTAATGAAGGGGCCAACGTCCTGACTTTC. Its protein product is CASSNEGANVLTF.

This clonotype has a single count. The V and J genes are TRBV28 and TRBJ2-3; D not certain. Germline CDR1 is MDHEN and CDR2 is SYDVKM. This CDR3 spans 15 amino acids. V was clipped by 6 bases and J by 2 bases, with 15 bases between them. The chain's CDR3 is CASRTAAQNTDTQYF. The CDR3 DNA reads as TGTGCCAGCAGAACCGCGGCCCAGAACACAGATACGCAGTATTTT. Supplemented by reference TRBV28 and TRBJ2-3, the full variable domain reads DVKVTQSSRYLVKRTGEKVFLECVQDMDHENMFWYRQDPGLGLRLIYFSYDVKMKEKGDIPEGYSVSREKKERFSLILESASTNQTSMYLCASRTAAQNTDTQYFGPGTRLTVL.

The rearrangement links TRBV9 to TRBJ2-1, with D tentatively TRBD2 (5 bases). Trimming shortened V by 0 bases and J by 5 bases, and 15 bases separated the two germline ends. The CDR3 totals 16 residues. Looked up from germline, CDR1 is SGDLS and CDR2 is YYNGEE. CDR3 sequence: CASSVAPGLNNNEQFF. Written as DNA, the CDR3 is TGTGCCAGCAGCGTAGCTCCCGGACTTAACAACAATGAGCAGTTCTTC.

The rearrangement links TRBV10-3 to TRBJ1-2; weak D call: TRBD1 (5 bases). This CDR3 is built from 13 residues. Trimming removed 4 bases at V and 5 bases at J, with 11 bases between. Germline lookup yields CDR1 ENHRY and CDR2 SYGVKD. The CDR3 protein is CAISGGARYGYTF. CDR3 sequence (DNA): TGTGCCATCAGTGGCGGGGCGCGGTATGGCTACACCTTC.

J is TRBJ2-2 and V is TRBV3-1; D gene uncertain. This CDR3 has 13 residues. Germline assignment: CDR1 LGHDT and CDR2 YNNKEL (reference sequence). The ends were cut back, 4 bases at V and 5 bases at J, with 8 bases in the middle. The CDR3 DNA is TGTGCCAGCAGCCGAGAAGGGACCGGGGAGCTGTTTTTT. Its translation: CASSREGTGELFF.

The chain carries TRBV7-3 and TRBJ1-1; no clear D. The V gene lost 0 bases and the J gene lost 1 base, with 3 bases spanning the gap. The length of the CDR3 is 13 residues. Germline CDR1 is SGHTA and CDR2 is FQGTGA. The CDR3 bases are TGTGCCAGCAGCTTAACAGCGAACACTGAAGCTTTCTTT. Translation: CASSLTANTEAFF.

The CDR3 nucleotides read TGCGCCAGCAGCTTTTCCGACACGGGGGAGACCCAGTACTTC. This translates into CASSFSDTGETQYF. The chain joins TRBV5-1 to TRBJ2-5; tentative D call: TRBD2 (5 bases). The germline gives CDR1 SGHRS, CDR2 YFSETQ. CDR3 length equals 14 residues. Trimming took off 2 bases at V and 5 bases at J, with 13 bases between the two ends.

This chain links TRBV28 with TRBJ1-5, with D uncertain. Germline V gene sequence: CDR1 MDHEN, CDR2 SYDVKM. V dropped 4 bases and J dropped 6 bases, with 7 bases sitting between them. The CDR3 is 12 residues long. The DNA for the CDR3 is TGTGCCAGCAGTTCTCCACCTCAGCCCCAGCATTTT. Amino acids: CASSSPPQPQHF.

The chain combines TRBV5-4 with TRBJ2-5; D not resolved. V dropped 1 base and J dropped 1 base, with 8 bases sitting between them. The germline V gene has CDR1 SGHNT and CDR2 YYREEE (reference sequence). The CDR3 loop spans 14 amino acids. CDR3 sequence: CASSLMSSQETQYF. The CDR3 DNA sequence: TGTGCCAGCAGCTTGATGTCGAGCCAAGAGACCCAGTACTTC. Complete variable domain (other parts from reference TRBV5-4 and TRBJ2-5): ETGVTQSPTHLIKTRGQQVTLRCSSQSGHNTVSWYQQALGQGPQFIFQYYREEENGRGNFPPRFSGLQFPNYSSELNVNALELDDSALYLCASSLMSSQETQYFGPGTRLLVL.

V gene TRBV7-8 combines with J gene TRBJ2-7; 8 nucleotides line up with TRBD1. The germline gives CDR1 SGHVS, CDR2 FQNEAQ. Trimming removed 5 bases from V and 5 bases from J; junction bases left unmatched: 8. CDR3 length: 14 amino acids. The chain's CDR3 is CASSPRTGFNEQYF. DNA of the CDR3: TGTGCCAGCAGCCCTAGGACAGGGTTTAACGAGCAGTACTTC.

The CDR3: CSAYRTSGSDEQFF. DNA for the CDR3: TGCAGCGCCTACAGGACTAGCGGGAGTGATGAGCAGTTCTTC. The V call is TRBV29-1, the J call TRBJ2-1; 13 bases map to TRBD2. This CDR3 spans 14 amino acids. V dropped 7 bases and J dropped 8; count of bases not matched to a gene: 8. The germline CDR1 and CDR2 sequences are SQVTM and ANQGSEA.

The rearrangement uses TRBV7-2 and TRBJ2-1, with 10 bases identical to TRBD2. The ends lost 1 base at V and 2 bases at J; junction bases unmatched: 2. Germline V gene lookup returns CDR1 SGHTA and CDR2 FQGNSA. This CDR3 contains 16 residues. CDR3 region: CASSLESGGAYNEQFF. CDR3 DNA sequence: TGTGCCAGCAGCTTAGAGAGCGGGGGGGCCTACAATGAGCAGTTCTTC.

The chain has TRBV20-1 and TRBJ2-2; D call uncertain. This CDR3 is built from 14 residues. V was shortened by 0 bases and J by 6 bases, with 11 bases between the two germline ends. CDR1 and CDR2 from the germline V gene are DFQATT and SNEGSKA (reference sequence). In DNA form, the CDR3 reads TGCAGTGCTAGAGAGAAGTTATCAGCCGGGGAGCTGTTTTTT. This sequence encodes CSAREKLSAGELFF.

J is TRBJ1-2 and V is TRBV7-2; a weak D match, TRBD1 (5 bases). Trimming pared 0 bases from V and 8 bases from J, leaving 10 bases between. This CDR3 spans 13 amino acids. CDR1 is SGHTA and CDR2 is FQGNSA in the germline V gene. The CDR3 DNA is TGTGCCAGCAGCTTAGCCAGGGAAGCGGGCTACACCTTC. It yields the protein CASSLAREAGYTF.

CDR3 nucleotide sequence: TGTGCCAGCAGCTCCAAAACAGGGTTCGCTGGGGCCAACGTCCTGACTTTC. Residues: CASSSKTGFAGANVLTF. This rearrangement joins TRBV5-4 to TRBJ2-6, with TRBD1 as a possible D gene (6 bases). Germline V gives CDR1 SGHNT, CDR2 YYREEE (reference sequence). V lost 3 bases and J 2 bases, leaving 15 bases between the germline ends. The CDR3 has 17 residues.

The chain links TRBV2 to TRBJ1-1; the D is unclear. V was pared by 7 bases and J by 2 bases, with 14 bases between. This CDR3 is 14 amino acids long. CDR1 is SNHLY and CDR2 is FYNNEI in the germline V gene. This CDR3 reads CASNRLGSNTEAFF. Here the CDR3 DNA reads TGTGCCAGCAACCGCCTGGGCTCAAACACTGAAGCTTTCTTT.

This clonotype was seen once. This sequence joins TRBV9 and TRBJ2-1, with unresolved D. Germline-derived CDR1 and CDR2 are SGDLS and YYNGEE. There are 15 residues in the CDR3. Trimming cost V 2 bases and J 2 bases, with 11 bases left between them. The CDR3 DNA sequence: TGTGCCAGCAGCGTGAGGAGCGCGACCTACAATGAGCAGTTCTTC. As protein: CASSVRSATYNEQFF.